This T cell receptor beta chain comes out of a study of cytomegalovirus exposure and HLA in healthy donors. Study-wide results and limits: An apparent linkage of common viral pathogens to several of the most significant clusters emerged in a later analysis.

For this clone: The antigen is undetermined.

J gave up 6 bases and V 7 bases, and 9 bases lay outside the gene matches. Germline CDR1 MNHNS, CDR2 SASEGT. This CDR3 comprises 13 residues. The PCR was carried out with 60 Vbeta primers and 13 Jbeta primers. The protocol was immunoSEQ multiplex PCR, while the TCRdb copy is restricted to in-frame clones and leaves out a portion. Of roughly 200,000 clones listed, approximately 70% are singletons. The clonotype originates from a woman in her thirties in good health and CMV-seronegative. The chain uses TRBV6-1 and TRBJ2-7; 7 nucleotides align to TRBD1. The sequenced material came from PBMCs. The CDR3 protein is CASKRQGASEQYF. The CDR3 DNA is TGTGCCAGCAAGAGACAGGGTGCCAGCGAGCAGTACTTC.